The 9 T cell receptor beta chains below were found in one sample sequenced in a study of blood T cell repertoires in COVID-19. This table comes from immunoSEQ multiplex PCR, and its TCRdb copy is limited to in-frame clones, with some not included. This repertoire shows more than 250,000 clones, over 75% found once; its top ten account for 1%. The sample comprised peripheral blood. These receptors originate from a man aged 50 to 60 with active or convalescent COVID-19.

CDR3 nucleotides: TGTGCCAGCAGTTACCCGGGACAGGGCCAGCCCCAGCATTTT. Translation: CASSYPGQGQPQHF. The rearrangement joins TRBV6-2 or TRBV6-3 to TRBJ1-5; TRBD1 aligns across 9 bases. Germline trimming cut 2 bases from V and 7 bases from J; bases unmatched to any gene: 3. The V gene's germline CDR1 is MNHEY and CDR2 SVGEGT. The CDR3 length is 14 residues.

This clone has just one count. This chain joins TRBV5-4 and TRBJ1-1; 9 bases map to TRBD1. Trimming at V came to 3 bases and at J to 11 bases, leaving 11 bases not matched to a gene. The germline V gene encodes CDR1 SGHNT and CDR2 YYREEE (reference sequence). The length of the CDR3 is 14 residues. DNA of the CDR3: TGTGCCAGCAGCTCGGGACAGGGCCTGCCTGGGGCTTTCTTT. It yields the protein CASSSGQGLPGAFF.

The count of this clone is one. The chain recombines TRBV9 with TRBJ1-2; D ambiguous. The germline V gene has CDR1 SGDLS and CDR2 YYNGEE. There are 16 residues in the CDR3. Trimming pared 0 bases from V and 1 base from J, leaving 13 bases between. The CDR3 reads CASSVDERNVNYGYTF. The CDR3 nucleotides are TGTGCCAGCAGCGTAGACGAGAGGAATGTTAACTATGGCTACACCTTC.

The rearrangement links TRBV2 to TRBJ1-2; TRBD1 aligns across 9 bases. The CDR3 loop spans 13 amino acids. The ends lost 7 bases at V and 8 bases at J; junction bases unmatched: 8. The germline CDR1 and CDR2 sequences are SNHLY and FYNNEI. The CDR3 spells CASNPQGAGGYTF. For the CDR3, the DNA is TGTGCCAGCAATCCACAGGGGGCAGGAGGCTACACCTTC.

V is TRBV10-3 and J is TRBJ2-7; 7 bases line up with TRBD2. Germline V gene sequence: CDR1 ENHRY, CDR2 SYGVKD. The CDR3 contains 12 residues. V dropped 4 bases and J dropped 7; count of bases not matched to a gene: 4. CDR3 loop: CAISGEGREQYF. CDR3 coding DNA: TGTGCCATCAGTGGGGAGGGGCGGGAGCAGTACTTC.

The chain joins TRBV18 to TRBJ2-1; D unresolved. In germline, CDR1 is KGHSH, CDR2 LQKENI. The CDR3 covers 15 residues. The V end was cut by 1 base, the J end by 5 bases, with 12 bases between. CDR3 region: CASSPQVEADNEQFF. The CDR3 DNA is TGTGCCAGCTCACCACAGGTTGAGGCCGACAATGAGCAGTTCTTC. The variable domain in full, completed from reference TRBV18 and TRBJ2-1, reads NAGVMQNPRHLVRRRGQEARLRCSPMKGHSHVYWYRQLPEEGLKFMVYLQKENIIDESGMPKERFSAEFPKEGPSILRIQQVVRGDSAAYFCASSPQVEADNEQFFGPGTRLTVL.

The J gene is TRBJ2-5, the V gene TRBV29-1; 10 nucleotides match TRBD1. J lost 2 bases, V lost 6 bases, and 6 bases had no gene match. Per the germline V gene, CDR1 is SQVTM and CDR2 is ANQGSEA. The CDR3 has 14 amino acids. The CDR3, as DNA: TGCAGCGTCATAGGACAGGGGGGACAAGAGACCCAGTACTTC. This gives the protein CSVIGQGGQETQYF.

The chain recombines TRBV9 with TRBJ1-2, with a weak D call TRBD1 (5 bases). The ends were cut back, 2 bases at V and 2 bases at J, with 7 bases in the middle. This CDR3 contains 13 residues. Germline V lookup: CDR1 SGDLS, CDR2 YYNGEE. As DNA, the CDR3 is TGTGCCAGCAGCGTGCGGGACAACTATGGCTACACCTTC. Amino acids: CASSVRDNYGYTF.

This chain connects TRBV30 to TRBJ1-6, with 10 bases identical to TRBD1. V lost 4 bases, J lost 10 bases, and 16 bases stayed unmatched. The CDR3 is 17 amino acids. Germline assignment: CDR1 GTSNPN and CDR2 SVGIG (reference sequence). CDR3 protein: CAWNLSPGTGVRSPLHF. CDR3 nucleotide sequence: TGTGCCTGGAACCTTTCTCCCGGGACAGGGGTACGCTCACCCCTCCACTTT.